This record looks at one T cell receptor (beta chain) sequence and its context. Its antigen is not known. These data belong to a study of cytomegalovirus exposure and HLA in healthy donors. Study results and caveats: Most likely, a cluster of highly shared sequence variants arose as a sequencing artifact.

The study sampled nominally healthy donors, though unrecorded immune exposures were likely. Trimming removed 0 bases from V and 7 bases from J, with 11 bases in between. The CDR3 spans 14 residues. Germline V lookup: CDR1 SGHAT, CDR2 FQNNGV. PCR involved 60 Vbeta and 13 Jbeta primers. Original handling: It was a later analysis that counted 79 million or so unique TCR beta chains, of which some 12 million were shared. TCRdb keeps only in-frame clones here, not all; method: immunoSEQ multiplex PCR. V, J and clone size derive from that table, while D and trimming were established from the DNA sequence. The sample lists 160,000 or so clones; 80% were seen once.

The V gene is TRBV11-2, the J gene TRBJ2-3, with a tentative D call TRBD2 (5 bases). The receptor was isolated from a young man in good health and CMV-seronegative. The sample taken for sequencing was PBMCs. This CDR3 reads CASSLERVMNTQYF. The CDR3 coding sequence is TGTGCCAGCAGCTTAGAGCGGGTCATGAATACGCAGTATTTT.